The T cell receptor (beta chain) described here comes from a study of vaccination effects on CD4 cells after COVID-19. Regarding this clone: Its antigen is not known.

The V gene lost 2 bases and the J gene lost 5 bases, with 6 bases spanning the gap. Germline loops: CDR1 GTSNPN, CDR2 SVGIG (reference sequence). The CDR3 loop spans 11 amino acids. Following culture for about ten days, CD4+ T cells were isolated. Everyone in the study got two shots of either the BNT162b2 or mRNA-1273 vaccine. Clones were read by immunoSEQ multiplex PCR, and TCRdb kept only the in-frame ones, dropping some. This sample yields around 50,000 clones, of which around 70% are seen a single time; about 7% belongs to the top ten. The specimen was CD4+ T cells from PBMCs cultured without peptide, collected after COVID-19 vaccination. This rearrangement joins TRBV30 to TRBJ2-5, with no clear D. The clonotype was recovered from a human donor who received a COVID-19 vaccine. The CDR3 nucleotides are TGTGCCTGGAGTAGCGCCGAGACCCAGTACTTC. It codes for CAWSSAETQYF.